The 27 T cell receptor beta chains below all came from one sample that was sequenced in a study of blood T cell repertoires in COVID-19. Here immunoSEQ multiplex PCR was the method, and the copy in TCRdb shows in-frame clones only, minus some. The profile shows about 130,000 clones, around nine tenths of them singletons. The sequenced sample was PBMCs or T cells enriched from blood (not recorded which). Every receptor here comes from a woman between 45 and 60 years old who had recovered from COVID-19.

This sequence joins TRBV5-1 and TRBJ2-2; D may be TRBD1 (5 bases). This CDR3 is 15 amino acids long. V lost 0 bases to trimming and J lost 3 bases, with 9 bases between them. Per the germline V gene, CDR1 is SGHRS and CDR2 is YFSETQ. The CDR3 DNA reads TGCGCCAGCAGCTTGGGGGGCGCGTACACCGGGGAGCTGTTTTTT. Amino acid sequence: CASSLGGAYTGELFF.

The chain employs TRBV3-1 (or the pseudogene TRBV3-2) and TRBJ1-5, with TRBD1 identical over 9 bases. V shed 4 bases and J 6 bases; nucleotides not matched to a gene: 4. CDR1 and CDR2 from the germline V gene are LGHDT and YNNKEL (reference sequence). The CDR3 totals 14 residues. CDR3 nucleotides: TGTGCCAGCAGCCCTGGGACAGGGCTTCAGCCCCAGCATTTT. It translates to CASSPGTGLQPQHF.

This chain joins TRBV13 and TRBJ2-3; 12 nucleotides line up with TRBD2. Germline-derived CDR1 and CDR2 are PRHDT and FYEKMQ (reference sequence). Unmatched junction bases numbered 9, after V lost 5 bases and J lost 3 bases. The CDR3 has 17 residues. CDR3 residues: CASSQRLAGASTDTQYF. CDR3 nucleotides: TGTGCCAGCAGCCAGAGACTAGCGGGGGCCTCAACAGATACGCAGTATTTT.

This CDR3 reads CASSVGGLAGPGELFF. In nucleotides, the CDR3 is TGTGCCAGCAGCGTAGGCGGACTAGCGGGGCCCGGGGAGCTGTTTTTT. This rearrangement joins TRBV9 to TRBJ2-2; 12 nucleotides match TRBD2. CDR3 length: 16 amino acids. The trim removed 0 bases at V and 6 bases at J, leaving 3 bases unmatched. Per germline, CDR1 SGDLS and CDR2 YYNGEE.

V usage is TRBV19 and J usage is TRBJ2-3; TRBD1 matches 7 bases. Trimming cost V 4 bases and J 11 bases; bases outside gene matches: 6. The CDR3 contains 12 residues. Germline CDR1 and CDR2: LNHDA and SQIVND (reference sequence). This CDR3 is CASSKDRDVQYF. CDR3 DNA sequence: TGTGCCAGTAGTAAAGACAGGGATGTGCAGTATTTT.

Concerning this clone itself: Within the sample, other DNA sequences also encode this same CDR3. The chain carries TRBV7-9 and TRBJ2-7; the match to TRBD1 covers 7 bases. The germline gives CDR1 SEHNR, CDR2 FQNEAQ (reference sequence). Trimming took 3 bases from V and 6 from J; bases not matched to a gene: 2. CDR3 length: 12 amino acids. The CDR3 region has the DNA TGTGCCAGCAGCTTGACAGGGACCGAGCAGTACTTC. It is translated as CASSLTGTEQYF.

In its sample, this clone was seen a few times. V and J are TRBV7-2 and TRBJ1-2; no clear D. V was cut by 1 base and J by 4 bases, with 7 bases left in between. Per the germline V gene, CDR1 is SGHTA and CDR2 is FQGNSA. This CDR3 is built from 13 residues. CDR3 amino acids: CASSLDWSYGYTF. CDR3 sequence (DNA): TGTGCCAGCAGCTTAGACTGGAGCTATGGCTACACCTTC.

The gene calls are TRBV30 and TRBJ2-7; the D is unclear. This CDR3 has 12 residues. CDR1 and CDR2 (germline): GTSNPN, SVGIG (reference sequence). V was cut by 0 bases and J by 4 bases, with 7 bases left in between. In DNA form, the CDR3 reads TGTGCCTGGAGTGTAGTCCAGTACGAGCAGTACTTC. Translating it yields CAWSVVQYEQYF.

The J gene is TRBJ1-3, the V gene TRBV6-1, with TRBD1 matching over 7 bases. The CDR3 totals 16 residues. J gave up 2 bases and V 4 bases, and 8 bases lay outside the gene matches. The germline gives CDR1 MNHNS, CDR2 SASEGT. The DNA for the CDR3 is TGTGCCAGCAGTGGGTTACAGGGGTTTGCTGGAAACACCATATATTTT. It encodes CASSGLQGFAGNTIYF.

J is TRBJ1-1 and V is TRBV15; maybe TRBD1 (5 bases). The germline gives CDR1 LNHNV, CDR2 YYDKDF (reference sequence). CDR3 length: 16 residues. Trimming shortened V by 1 base and J by 0 bases, and 12 bases separated the two germline ends. The CDR3 bases are TGTGCCACCAGCAGAGGAGACAGCTTCATGAACACTGAAGCTTTCTTT. Translating gives CATSRGDSFMNTEAFF.

The chain carries TRBV9 and TRBJ2-5, with 8 bases lining up with TRBD1. The V and J ends lost 7 bases and 5 bases, in that order; junction bases with no gene match: 4. The CDR3 contains 12 residues. Germline V gene lookup returns CDR1 SGDLS and CDR2 YYNGEE. CDR3 nucleotide sequence: TGTGCCAGCGGAAGGACAGGGGAGACCCAGTACTTC. Translation: CASGRTGETQYF.

The chain employs TRBV4-2 and TRBJ2-7, with D possibly TRBD1 on 5 matching bases. V was shortened by 0 bases and J by 2 bases, with 14 bases between the two germline ends. Germline CDR1 reads LGHNA; CDR2 reads YNFKEQ. The CDR3 sequence is 16 residues long. Here the CDR3 DNA reads TGTGCCAGCAGCCAAGATCTAAATAGCAGGGCCTACGAGCAGTACTTC. Its protein is CASSQDLNSRAYEQYF.

This chain uses TRBV27 with TRBJ2-3; 10 bases align to TRBD2. This CDR3 is 20 amino acids long. Per germline, CDR1 MNHEY and CDR2 SMNVEV (reference sequence). Unmatched junction bases numbered 17, after V lost 3 bases and J lost 2 bases. The CDR3 region is CASSLQLGLAGDKNTDTQYF. The CDR3 nucleotides read TGTGCCAGCAGTTTGCAACTCGGGCTAGCGGGGGACAAAAACACAGATACGCAGTATTTT.

The rearrangement uses TRBV6-5 and TRBJ1-4; perhaps TRBD1 as D (6 bases). Deletions cut 6 bases from V and 5 bases from J, with 13 bases between. Germline loops: CDR1 MNHEY, CDR2 SVGAGI. This CDR3 contains 14 residues. In nucleotides, the CDR3 is TGTGCCAGCAGGCCTGACAGGTTAAATGAAAAACTGTTTTTT. Protein product: CASRPDRLNEKLFF.

The chain links TRBV29-1 to TRBJ1-2; 7 nucleotides agree with TRBD1. V shed 0 bases, J shed 3 bases, and the junction held 4 bases outside the gene matches. CDR3 size: 14 residues. In germline, CDR1 is SQVTM, CDR2 ANQGSEA. CDR3: CSVEDSTGYYGYTF. Written as DNA, the CDR3 is TGCAGCGTTGAAGATTCGACAGGGTACTATGGCTACACCTTC.

The V and J genes are TRBV19 and TRBJ1-2; TRBD1 is a possible D gene (5 bases). The CDR3 contains 15 residues. Germline CDR1 and CDR2: LNHDA and SQIVND (reference sequence). V lost 3 bases and J lost 4, with 15 bases in between. CDR3 DNA sequence: TGTGCCAGTAGTATTAATAGGGGCTCCCGCTATGGCTACACCTTC. Translated: CASSINRGSRYGYTF.

V usage is TRBV20-1 and J usage is TRBJ1-1, with D unresolved. CDR1 and CDR2 from the germline V gene are DFQATT and SNEGSKA (reference sequence). Trimming removed 2 bases at V and 1 base at J, with 2 bases between. This CDR3 has 11 residues. The CDR3 loop reads CSARQNTEAFF. The DNA for the CDR3 is TGCAGTGCTAGACAGAACACTGAAGCTTTCTTT.

This rearrangement joins TRBV7-8 to TRBJ2-3; 9 nucleotides align to TRBD2. Germline CDR1 SGHVS, CDR2 FQNEAQ. The V and J ends lost 5 bases and 4 bases, in that order; junction bases with no gene match: 4. The CDR3 spans 14 residues. DNA of the CDR3: TGTGCCAGCAGCGTTAGCGGGGGCGCAGATACGCAGTATTTT. Translating gives CASSVSGGADTQYF.

The rearrangement links TRBV21-1 to TRBJ2-7; no DNA check was done on the table's D call, TRBD2. TRBV21-1 is noted as a pseudogene. There are 16 residues in the CDR3. DNA for the CDR3: TGTGCCAGCACTGACCTCGCGGGGGGGCTCACCTACGAGCAGTACTTC. It specifies CASTDLAGGLTYEQYF.

CDR3: CASSPLRVRTEAFF. CDR3 nucleotide sequence: TGTGCCAGCAGCCCCCTTCGGGTACGGACTGAAGCTTTCTTT. The chain combines TRBV7-9 with TRBJ1-1; unclear D gene. The CDR3 is made up of 14 amino acids. V was pared by 5 bases and J by 5 bases, with 15 bases between. CDR1 is SEHNR and CDR2 is FQNEAQ in the germline V gene (reference sequence). The variable domain in full, completed from reference TRBV7-9 and TRBJ1-1, reads DTGVSQNPRHKITKRGQNVTFRCDPISEHNRLYWYRQTLGQGPEFLTYFQNEAQLEKSRLLSDRFSAERPKGSFSTLEIQRTEQGDSAMYLCASSPLRVRTEAFFGQGTRLTVV.

The J gene is TRBJ1-1, the V gene TRBV4-1; D gene unclear. Germline V gene lookup returns CDR1 MGHRA and CDR2 YSYEKL. The CDR3 totals 14 residues. Trimming took 0 bases from V and 4 from J, leaving 9 bases between them. DNA for the CDR3: TGCGCCAGCAGCCAAGATATCGGGAGCACTGAAGCTTTCTTT. Translating gives CASSQDIGSTEAFF.

The chain couples TRBV7-6 to TRBJ1-1; D unresolved. Trimming cost V 4 bases and J 3 bases, with 12 bases left between them. Looked up from germline, CDR1 is SGHVS and CDR2 is FNYEAQ. This CDR3 is 14 amino acids long. The CDR3 DNA reads TGTGCCAGCAGCTATTCGGGTTGGGACACTGAAGCTTTCTTT. Protein sequence: CASSYSGWDTEAFF.

The genes are TRBV18 and TRBJ1-5, with 12 bases matching TRBD1. This CDR3 is built from 17 residues. The V gene's germline CDR1 is KGHSH and CDR2 LQKENI. Trimming cost V 3 bases and J 2 bases; bases outside gene matches: 5. This chain's CDR3 is CASSPGQGAVGNQPQHF. CDR3 nucleotide sequence: TGTGCCAGCTCACCGGGACAGGGGGCGGTCGGCAATCAGCCCCAGCATTTT.

The chain uses TRBV9 and TRBJ1-1, with 11 bases matching TRBD1. The CDR3 consists of 15 residues. Germline V gives CDR1 SGDLS, CDR2 YYNGEE. J lost 5 bases, V lost 3 bases, and 6 bases had no gene match. The CDR3 DNA sequence: TGTGCCAGCAGCGCCGCGGGACAGGGGGTGACTGAAGCTTTCTTT. Translation gives CASSAAGQGVTEAFF.

CDR3 amino acids: CATVARGRADTQYF. CDR3 coding DNA: TGCGCCACCGTGGCCAGGGGGCGGGCAGATACGCAGTATTTT. The V call is TRBV10-2, the J call TRBJ2-3; 8 positions agree with TRBD1. Germline V gene lookup returns CDR1 WSHSY and CDR2 SAAADI. J lost 4 bases, V lost 10 bases, and 10 bases had no gene match. The CDR3 runs 14 residues.

The rearrangement uses TRBV3-1 (or the pseudogene TRBV3-2) and TRBJ1-3; possible D gene TRBD1, 5 bases. The CDR3 length is 13 residues. Per germline, CDR1 LGHDT and CDR2 YNNKEL (reference sequence). The V end was cut by 5 bases, the J end by 4 bases, with 9 bases between. CDR3 loop: CASSNQGGNTIYF. CDR3 sequence (DNA): TGTGCCAGCAGCAATCAGGGCGGAAACACCATATATTTT.

The chain recombines TRBV7-2 with TRBJ1-6; no clear D gene. This CDR3 comprises 11 residues. The V gene's germline CDR1 is SGHTA and CDR2 FQGNSA. The V gene lost 5 bases and the J gene lost 13 bases, with 9 bases spanning the gap. This chain's CDR3 is CASSLSSPLHF. In nucleotides, the CDR3 is TGTGCCAGCAGCCTAAGTTCCCCCCTCCACTTT.